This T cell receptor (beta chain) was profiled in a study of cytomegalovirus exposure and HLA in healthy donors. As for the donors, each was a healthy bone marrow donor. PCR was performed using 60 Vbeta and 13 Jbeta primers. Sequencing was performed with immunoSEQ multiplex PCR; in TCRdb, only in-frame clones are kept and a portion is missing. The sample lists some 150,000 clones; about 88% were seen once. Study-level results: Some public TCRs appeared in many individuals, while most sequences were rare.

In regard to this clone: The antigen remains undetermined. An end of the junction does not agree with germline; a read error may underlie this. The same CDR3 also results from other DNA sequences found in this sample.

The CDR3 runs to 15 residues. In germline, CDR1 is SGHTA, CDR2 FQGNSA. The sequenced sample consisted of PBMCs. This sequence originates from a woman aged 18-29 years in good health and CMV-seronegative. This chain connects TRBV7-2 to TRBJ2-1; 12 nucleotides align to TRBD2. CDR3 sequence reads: CASSLGLAGNNEQFF. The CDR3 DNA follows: TGTGCCAGCAGTTTAGGACTAGCGGGAAACAATGAGCAGTTCTTC.